This T cell receptor beta chain appears in the sequencing data of a study of technical replicates of blood from a handful of donors. The method was immunoSEQ multiplex PCR; TCRdb's version includes in-frame clones alone and lacks a portion of them. The data contain around 50,000 clones, 94% of them singletons. The CDR3 is 15 amino acids. The germline CDR1 and CDR2 sequences are SGHNT and YYREEE (reference sequence). The V and J ends lost 0 bases and 5 bases respectively, with 15 bases between them. The V gene is TRBV5-4, the J gene TRBJ2-7; the D gene is possibly TRBD2 (5 bases). The TCR was taken from a human donor in good health. The sample consisted of T cells isolated from PBMCs. The CDR3 bases are TGTGCCAGCAGCTTGGCTGGACGGAGGATCGACGAGCAGTACTTC. Protein sequence: CASSLAGRRIDEQYF.